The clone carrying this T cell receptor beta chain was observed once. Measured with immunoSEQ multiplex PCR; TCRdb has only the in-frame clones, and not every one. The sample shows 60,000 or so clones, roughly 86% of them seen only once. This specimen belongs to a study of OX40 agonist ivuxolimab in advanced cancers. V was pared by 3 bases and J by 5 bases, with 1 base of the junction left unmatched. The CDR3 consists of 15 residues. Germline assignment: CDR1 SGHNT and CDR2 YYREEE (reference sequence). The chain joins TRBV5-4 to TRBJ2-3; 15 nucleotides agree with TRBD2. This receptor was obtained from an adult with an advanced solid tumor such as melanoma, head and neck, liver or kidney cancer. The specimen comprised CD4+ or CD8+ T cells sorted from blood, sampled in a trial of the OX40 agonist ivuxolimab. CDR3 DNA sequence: TGTGCCAGCAGCTCGGGACTAGCGGGGGGAGATACGCAGTATTTT. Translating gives CASSSGLAGGDTQYF.